This record looks at one T cell receptor beta chain sequence and its context. Antigen specificity is unknown. Germline V gene data show CDR1 as SGHNT and CDR2 as YYREEE (reference sequence). V was shortened by 0 bases and J by 1 base, with 6 bases between the two germline ends. The CDR3 is 14 residues long. The data were taken from a study of OX40 agonist ivuxolimab in advanced cancers. Study-wide results and caveats: The mean number of expanded clones was higher in CD8+ T cells than in CD4+. With doses of 0.1 to 3.0 mg/kg, CD4+ and CD8+ blood T cells had undergone clonal expansion by week 6. Expanded peripheral T cell antigen specificity was not determined.

TCRdb's copy holds only in-frame clones and misses some; the assay was immunoSEQ multiplex PCR. The sample holds about 92,000 clones, approximately 80% seen once. V and J are TRBV5-4 and TRBJ2-3; a possible D gene is TRBD1 (6 bases). The receptor comes from an adult with an advanced solid tumor such as melanoma, head and neck, liver or kidney cancer. Sequenced here: CD4+ or CD8+ T cells sorted from blood, sampled in a trial of the OX40 agonist ivuxolimab. CDR3 amino acids: CASSLEGGTDTQYF. CDR3 sequence (DNA): TGTGCCAGCAGCTTGGAGGGGGGCACAGATACGCAGTATTTT.